The rows below give T cell receptor beta chains drawn from one sample of a study of blood T cell repertoires in COVID-19. The assay was immunoSEQ multiplex PCR, and TCRdb's table has in-frame clones only and misses some. Here the sample spans over 85,000 clones, about 89% being singletons. Input material: peripheral blood. Receptor source: a human donor with acute or convalescent COVID-19. The donor label of this sample is uncertain. CDR3s include the opening cysteine and the closing phenylalanine or tryptophan. A D gene is named only where the DNA matches it firmly. Clone size is shown for a subset of rows, as once, few, many or a class of expanded clone.

J,size,V,D,DNA,CDR3
TRBJ2-2,-,TRBV30,TRBD1,TGTGCCTGGAGTGGCATCACGGGACAGGGGGCCCAGAACACCGGGGAGCTGTTTTTT,CAWSGITGQGAQNTGELFF
TRBJ1-2,-,TRBV11-2,-,TGTGCCAGCAGGCCGTGGTCAGATGAAATCTATGGCTACACCTTC,CASRPWSDEIYGYTF
TRBJ2-7,-,TRBV28,TRBD1,TGTGCCAGCAGTCCAAGCCTTGGACAGGGGGCTCAGGAGCAGTACTTC,CASSPSLGQGAQEQYF
TRBJ1-1,-,TRBV19,TRBD1,TGTGCCAGTAGTACCCAAGGGGTCCCCGGGACAGGACCCCACGAAGCTTTCTTT,CASSTQGVPGTGPHEAFF
TRBJ2-1,-,TRBV9,-,TGTGCCAGCAGCCCATGGGCCCCACTGGGGGGTTTGGATGAGCAGTTCTTC,CASSPWAPLGGLDEQFF
TRBJ2-6,-,TRBV11-2,-,TGTGCCAGCAGCTTCCCCGGGGCTGGGGCCAACGTCCTGACTTTC,CASSFPGAGANVLTF
TRBJ1-5,-,TRBV23-1,TRBD1,TGCGCCAGCAGTCAATTAGACAGGGACAGCAATCAGCCCCAGCATTTT,CASSQLDRDSNQPQHF
TRBJ1-2,few,TRBV6-6,TRBD1,TGTGCCAGCGGGACAGGGGCCTATGGCTACACCTTC,CASGTGAYGYTF
TRBJ1-2,-,TRBV28,TRBD1,TGTGCCAGCAGTTTCGCTACAGGGGGATTCTATGGCTACACCTTC,CASSFATGGFYGYTF
TRBJ2-6,few,TRBV6-1,-,TGTGCCAGCAGTCAGGAGGGGTCTGGGGCCAACGTCCTGACTTTC,CASSQEGSGANVLTF
TRBJ1-2,-,TRBV12-3/TRBV12-4,TRBD1,TGTGCCAGCAGTCGACAGGGCGCCTATGGCTACACCTTC,CASSRQGAYGYTF
TRBJ2-7,-,TRBV30,-,TGTGCCTGGAGCCGTAAACAGGCCTACGAGCAGTACTTC,CAWSRKQAYEQYF
TRBJ1-1,-,TRBV10-3,TRBD1,TGTGCCAGCGGGACAGGGGGCGAGGACACTGAAGCTTTCTTT,CASGTGGEDTEAFF
TRBJ2-1,-,TRBV7-9,-,TGTGCCAGCAGCCATTCAGGGGCCGCTGAGCAGTTCTTC,CASSHSGAAEQFF
TRBJ1-2,-,TRBV19,TRBD1,TGTGCCAGTAGAACACAGGGGGATGGCTACACCTTC,CASRTQGDGYTF
TRBJ1-1,-,TRBV28,TRBD1,TGTGCCAGCAGGGTGGCAGGGGGTCAGAACACTGAAGCTTTCTTT,CASRVAGGQNTEAFF
TRBJ2-1,-,TRBV7-3,TRBD2,TGTGCCAGCAGCACCGGACTAGCGGGCAACTCCTACAATGAGCAGTTCTTC,CASSTGLAGNSYNEQFF
TRBJ1-1,-,TRBV5-1,-,TGCGCCAGCAGCTTAACGGGATCCCGACGGACTGAAGCTTTCTTT,CASSLTGSRRTEAFF
TRBJ2-7,-,TRBV5-6,TRBD1,TGTGCCAGCAGCTTGGACAGGGGGCGGTACGAGCAGTACTTC,CASSLDRGRYEQYF
TRBJ2-1,-,TRBV7-6,TRBD1,TGTGCCAGCAGCTTACGTGACAGGGGGCGATACAATGAGCAGTTCTTC,CASSLRDRGRYNEQFF
TRBJ2-7,-,TRBV13,TRBD1,TGTGCCAGCAGCCGCGGGGACAGGGTCTCCTACGAGCAGTACTTC,CASSRGDRVSYEQYF
TRBJ1-1,once,TRBV7-8,-,TGTGCCAGCAGCCCAGAAGGGGGTCCTGAAGCTTTCTTT,CASSPEGGPEAFF
TRBJ2-5,-,TRBV10-3,TRBD1,TGTGCCATCAGAAGACAGGGGGCGGGGGAGACCCAGTACTTC,CAIRRQGAGETQYF
TRBJ1-1,-,TRBV28,-,TGTGCCAGCAGTCTCCCGAACACTGAAGCTTTCTTT,CASSLPNTEAFF
TRBJ2-5,few,TRBV4-3,TRBD2,TGCGCCAGCAGCCAAAGATTAATAGCGGGGGGAGAGACCCAGTACTTC,CASSQRLIAGGETQYF
TRBJ2-7,-,TRBV29-1,-,TGCAGCGTTGAAAACGGTTACGAGCAGTACTTC,CSVENGYEQYF
TRBJ1-1,-,TRBV21-1,-,TGTGCCAGCAGCATGAAGGGACAGTTGAACACTGAAGCTTTCTTT,CASSMKGQLNTEAFF
TRBJ1-2,-,TRBV6-5,-,TGTGCCAGCAGTCCAGACAGCCGCTATGGCTACACCTTC,CASSPDSRYGYTF